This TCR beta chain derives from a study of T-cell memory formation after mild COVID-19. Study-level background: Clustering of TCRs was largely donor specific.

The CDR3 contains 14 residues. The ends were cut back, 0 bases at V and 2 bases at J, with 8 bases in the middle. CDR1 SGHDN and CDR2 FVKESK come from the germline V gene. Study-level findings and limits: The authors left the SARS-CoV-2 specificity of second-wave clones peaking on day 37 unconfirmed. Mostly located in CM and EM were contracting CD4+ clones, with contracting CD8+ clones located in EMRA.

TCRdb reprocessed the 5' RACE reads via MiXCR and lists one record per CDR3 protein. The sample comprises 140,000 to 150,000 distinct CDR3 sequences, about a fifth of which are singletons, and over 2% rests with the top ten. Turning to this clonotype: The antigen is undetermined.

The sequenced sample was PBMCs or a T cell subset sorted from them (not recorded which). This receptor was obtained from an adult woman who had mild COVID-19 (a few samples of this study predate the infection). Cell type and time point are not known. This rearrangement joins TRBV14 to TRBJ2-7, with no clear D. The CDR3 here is CASSQDSVAYEQYF. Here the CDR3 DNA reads TGTGCCAGCAGCCAAGATTCGGTGGCCTACGAGCAGTACTTC.